The 26 T cell receptor beta chains listed next were all sequenced from one sample in a study of cytomegalovirus exposure and HLA in healthy donors. The PCR had 60 Vbeta and 13 Jbeta primers. The table came from immunoSEQ multiplex PCR; TCRdb's copy has only in-frame clones and leaves some out. The repertoire has under 150,000 clones, over 55% of them found once; the top ten carry roughly 8.3%. The sequenced sample was PBMCs. The source is a man aged 18 to 30 in good health and CMV-seropositive.

This clone was counted once. V is TRBV6-1 and J is TRBJ1-2; perhaps TRBD1 as D (5 bases). In germline, CDR1 is MNHNS, CDR2 SASEGT. The V end lost 5 bases, the J end lost 4 bases, and 11 bases lay between the germline ends. The CDR3 is 13 amino acids. The CDR3 sequence is CASSPMGPYGYTF. The CDR3 nucleotides are TGTGCCAGCAGTCCCATGGGGCCCTATGGCTACACCTTC.

This chain links TRBV29-1 with TRBJ1-2, with D hard to call. V was shortened by 0 bases and J by 7 bases, with 12 bases between the two germline ends. The CDR3 length is 13 residues. Germline V CDR1 and CDR2: SQVTM, ANQGSEA. CDR3 nucleotide sequence: TGCAGCGTTGAAGATCGAGGTTTAGGTGGCTACACCTTC. Residues: CSVEDRGLGGYTF.

V and J are TRBV11-3 and TRBJ2-5; D is undetermined. From germline, CDR1 is SGHNT and CDR2 YENEEA. Between the trimmed V and J ends, which lost 1 base and 3 bases, there was a span of 3 bases. The CDR3 length is 12 residues. Written as DNA, the CDR3 is TGTGCCAGCAGCTTAGCCAAAGAGACCCAGTACTTC. It codes for CASSLAKETQYF.

A single count supports this clone. The V and J genes are TRBV27 and TRBJ1-1; no reliable D call. V was pared by 0 bases and J by 10 bases, with 15 bases between. The CDR3 length is 14 residues. Germline V gene sequence: CDR1 MNHEY, CDR2 SMNVEV (reference sequence). The CDR3 is CASSLSGTGGRAFF. CDR3 DNA sequence: TGTGCCAGCAGTTTATCAGGCACCGGAGGGCGAGCTTTCTTT.

Written as DNA, the CDR3 is TGTGCCAGCTCACACTCGCAGGGCTGGGATGGCTACACCTTC. This sequence encodes CASSHSQGWDGYTF. This chain joins TRBV18 and TRBJ1-2, with D tentatively TRBD1 (5 bases). Germline values: CDR1 KGHSH, CDR2 LQKENI. The length of the CDR3 is 14 residues. The germline V and J ends were trimmed by 4 bases and 6 bases, with 15 bases remaining between them.

The chain has TRBV19 and TRBJ2-3, with D unresolved. Trimming cost V 3 bases and J 2 bases, with 9 bases left between them. Per germline, CDR1 LNHDA and CDR2 SQIVND (reference sequence). The CDR3 is 14 residues long. The CDR3 protein is CASSIGFITDTQYF. The DNA for the CDR3 is TGTGCCAGTAGTATCGGTTTCATCACAGATACGCAGTATTTT. Together with reference TRBV19 and TRBJ2-3, the CDR3 gives the full variable domain: DGGITQSPKYLFRKEGQNVTLSCEQNLNHDAMYWYRQDPGQGLRLIYYSQIVNDFQKGDIAEGYSVSREKKESFPLTVTSAQKNPTAFYLCASSIGFITDTQYFGPGTRLTVL.

The CDR3 is CSVEQGGNTEAFF. The CDR3 DNA follows: TGCAGCGTTGAACAGGGGGGGAACACTGAAGCTTTCTTT. The chain has TRBV29-1 and TRBJ1-1, with 7 bases aligning to TRBD1. The junction had 1 base not matched to a gene; V was cut back by 2 bases and J by 1 base. Germline V CDR1 and CDR2: SQVTM, ANQGSEA. This CDR3 has 13 residues.

V usage is TRBV18 and J usage is TRBJ1-2; tentative D call: TRBD1 (5 bases). Deletions cut 2 bases from V and 2 bases from J, with 9 bases between. The CDR3 totals 14 residues. CDR1 is KGHSH, CDR2 LQKENI, per germline. CDR3 protein: CASSPNRLNYGYTF. As DNA, the CDR3 is TGTGCCAGCTCACCAAACAGGCTGAACTATGGCTACACCTTC.

The rearrangement links TRBV27 to TRBJ1-6; D not certain. CDR1 is MNHEY, CDR2 SMNVEV, per germline (reference sequence). The CDR3 totals 15 residues. The V end was cut by 1 base, the J end by 3 bases, with 7 bases between. CDR3 DNA sequence: TGTGCCAGCAGTTTATTGCCAGGCTATAATTCACCCCTCCACTTT. Its translation is CASSLLPGYNSPLHF.

V and J are TRBV6-6 and TRBJ1-5, with D possibly being TRBD1 (6 bases). Trimming left V 7 bases short and J 5 bases short, with 18 bases between. The CDR3 totals 15 residues. Per the germline V gene, CDR1 is MNHNY and CDR2 is SVGAGI (reference sequence). The CDR3 DNA is TGTGCCAGCAATCCCTGGGGGGGGCGAGATCAGCCCCAGCATTTT. This translates into CASNPWGGRDQPQHF.

This sequence joins TRBV15 and TRBJ2-7; 7 bases line up with TRBD1. The length of the CDR3 is 13 residues. V gave up 2 bases and J gave up 6 bases; unmatched junction bases: 4. CDR1 is LNHNV and CDR2 is YYDKDF in the germline V gene (reference sequence). The CDR3 nucleotides are TGTGCCACCAGCAGATCACAGGGGTTCGAGCAGTACTTC. As protein: CATSRSQGFEQYF. Full variable domain (rest looked up from reference TRBV15 and TRBJ2-7): DAMVIQNPRYQVTQFGKPVTLSCSQTLNHNVMYWYQQKSSQAPKLLFHYYDKDFNNEADTPDNFQSRRPNTSFCFLDIRSPGLGDTAMYLCATSRSQGFEQYFGPGTRLTVT.

This clone was detected only once. The chain joins TRBV5-1 to TRBJ1-6, with D perhaps TRBD1 (6 bases). The CDR3 has 16 residues. V was clipped by 0 bases and J by 3 bases, with 10 bases between them. Germline CDR1 reads SGHRS; CDR2 reads YFSETQ. CDR3: CASSLDGQSYNSPLHF. The CDR3 DNA reads as TGCGCCAGCAGCTTGGACGGACAGAGCTATAATTCACCCCTCCACTTT.

Details on this clone: A junction boundary mismatches the germline segment, possibly from a read error. This sequence joins TRBV28 and TRBJ2-5, with 8 positions matching TRBD1. The germline V gene encodes CDR1 MDHEN and CDR2 SYDVKM. This CDR3 is 15 amino acids long. The CDR3 reads CGSSQVRGQRETQYF. CDR3 nucleotide sequence: TGTGGCAGCAGTCAAGTCAGGGGGCAGCGAGAGACCCAGTACTTC.

With respect to this clone: An end of the junction does not agree with germline; a read error may underlie this. The chain joins TRBV2 to TRBJ1-2; 10 nucleotides agree with TRBD1. CDR1 is SNHLY, CDR2 FYNNEI, per germline. The CDR3 covers 14 residues. The CDR3 DNA reads TGTGCCCGCAGTCCCCAAGGACAGGGGGGTGGCTACACCTTC. Encoded protein: CARSPQGQGGGYTF.

V gene TRBV4-1 combines with J gene TRBJ1-4, with D uncertain. Germline V CDR1 and CDR2: MGHRA, YSYEKL. This CDR3 is 13 amino acids long. V shed 3 bases and J shed 8 bases, with 10 bases lying between them. This CDR3 reads CASSQRLREKLFF. The CDR3 DNA reads TGCGCCAGCAGCCAGCGACTAAGAGAAAAACTGTTTTTT.

The V and J genes are TRBV6-6 and TRBJ2-7; 7 bases are shared with TRBD1. Unmatched junction bases numbered 6, after V lost 4 bases and J lost 9 bases. CDR3 length: 12 residues. Germline CDR1 and CDR2: MNHNY and SVGAGI (reference sequence). In DNA, the CDR3 is TGTGCCAGCAGTTCCGTGGACAGGCGGCAGTACTTC. Translated: CASSSVDRRQYF.

The V call is TRBV7-2, the J call TRBJ2-3; 10 nucleotides agree with TRBD2. This CDR3 spans 15 amino acids. Trimming at V came to 5 bases and at J to 4 bases, leaving 6 bases not matched to a gene. The germline CDR1 and CDR2 sequences are SGHTA and FQGNSA. CDR3 DNA sequence: TGTGCCAGCAGCCCCTTAGCGGGGGGCGCAGATACGCAGTATTTT. Encoded protein: CASSPLAGGADTQYF.

The V call is TRBV5-1, the J call TRBJ1-1; 9 bases are shared with TRBD1. Looked up from germline, CDR1 is SGHRS and CDR2 is YFSETQ. The V segment lost 0 bases and the J segment 3 bases; nucleotides outside the gene matches: 3. CDR3 length: 15 residues. The CDR3 DNA follows: TGCGCCAGCAGCTTGGTTAGGACAGGGGACACTGAAGCTTTCTTT. It yields the protein CASSLVRTGDTEAFF.

The CDR3 loop is CATTPGVETQYF. The CDR3 bases are TGTGCCACCACACCAGGGGTGGAGACCCAGTACTTC. The rearrangement links TRBV2 to TRBJ2-5, with a possible D match to TRBD1 (6 bases). Germline CDR1 reads SNHLY; CDR2 reads FYNNEI. This CDR3 is 12 amino acids long. The V end lost 10 bases, the J end lost 5 bases, and 14 bases lay between the germline ends. The whole variable domain, remainder taken from reference TRBV2 and TRBJ2-5, is EPEVTQTPSHQVTQMGQEVILRCVPISNHLYFYWYRQILGQKVEFLVSFYNNEISEKSEIFDDQFSVERPDGSNFTLKIRSTKLEDSAMYFCATTPGVETQYFGPGTRLLVL.

This clone appeared a few times. The chain recombines TRBV2 with TRBJ2-2; a weak D match, TRBD1 (5 bases). Germline values: CDR1 SNHLY, CDR2 FYNNEI. The V end lost 7 bases, the J end lost 1 base, and 13 bases lay between the germline ends. CDR3 length: 15 residues. CDR3: CASKARQGNTGELFF. The CDR3 nucleotides read TGTGCCAGCAAGGCGCGGCAGGGGAACACCGGGGAGCTGTTTTTT.

This rearrangement joins TRBV7-6 to TRBJ1-2; maybe TRBD1 (6 bases). The CDR3 runs to 15 residues. Trimming cost V 5 bases and J 5 bases, with 18 bases left between them. CDR1 SGHVS and CDR2 FNYEAQ come from the germline V gene. As DNA, the CDR3 is TGTGCCAGCAGCCAAATAACGGGACAAGCTTATGGCTACACCTTC. Translated, it gives CASSQITGQAYGYTF.

This sequence joins TRBV5-1 and TRBJ2-1, with 9 bases aligning to TRBD1. The length of the CDR3 is 15 residues. Trimming at V came to 3 bases and at J to 4 bases, leaving 5 bases not matched to a gene. CDR1 SGHRS and CDR2 YFSETQ come from the germline V gene. The CDR3 nucleotides read TGCGCCAGCAGCTCCCCGGGACAGGGATACAATGAGCAGTTCTTC. Translated, it gives CASSSPGQGYNEQFF.

The V gene is TRBV7-9, the J gene TRBJ2-1; the match to TRBD1 covers 9 bases. V shed 5 bases and J 8 bases; nucleotides not matched to a gene: 10. The length of the CDR3 is 15 residues. The germline CDR1 and CDR2 sequences are SEHNR and FQNEAQ (reference sequence). CDR3 sequence: CASSASDRGFDEQFF. The CDR3 DNA sequence: TGTGCCAGCAGCGCTTCGGACAGGGGTTTCGATGAGCAGTTCTTC.

The chain combines TRBV5-1 with TRBJ1-2, with 8 bases identical to TRBD1. V was pared by 4 bases and J by 4 bases, with 6 bases of the junction left unmatched. CDR1 and CDR2 from the germline V gene are SGHRS and YFSETQ. The CDR3 is made up of 14 amino acids. The CDR3 coding sequence is TGCGCCAGCAGCCAGCCGGGGACAGGCTATGGCTACACCTTC. Encoded protein: CASSQPGTGYGYTF.

V is TRBV5-4 and J is TRBJ2-3; D unresolved. Trimming shortened V by 3 bases and J by 0 bases, and 5 bases separated the two germline ends. Germline V lookup: CDR1 SGHNT, CDR2 YYREEE (reference sequence). The CDR3 consists of 13 residues. The CDR3 DNA follows: TGTGCCAGCAGCTCCCCTAGCACAGATACGCAGTATTTT. As protein: CASSSPSTDTQYF. The entire variable domain, with the rest obtained from reference TRBV5-4 and TRBJ2-3, is as follows: ETGVTQSPTHLIKTRGQQVTLRCSSQSGHNTVSWYQQALGQGPQFIFQYYREEENGRGNFPPRFSGLQFPNYSSELNVNALELDDSALYLCASSSPSTDTQYFGPGTRLTVL.

The rearrangement uses TRBV6-6 and TRBJ1-2; D gene uncertain. Trimming left V 7 bases short and J 4 bases short, with 10 bases between. The CDR3 has 12 residues. Per germline, CDR1 MNHNY and CDR2 SVGAGI (reference sequence). The CDR3 here is CASTPGGYGYTF. CDR3 nucleotide sequence: TGTGCCAGCACCCCGGGTGGCTATGGCTACACCTTC.